The 12 T cell receptor beta chains in this list originate from one sample, sequenced in a study of CD8 T cells in ankylosing spondylitis. TCRdb used MiXCR to reprocess the 5' RACE reads, holding one entry per CDR3 protein. The sample carries about 340,000 distinct CDR3 sequences, roughly 15% recorded once. Sequencing input: blood, either unsorted or a sorted T cell fraction (not recorded which). These receptors were taken from a male donor with ankylosing spondylitis or in good health (not recorded which).

This clonotype has a handful of counts. This chain connects TRBV11-2 to TRBJ1-2, with D maybe TRBD1 (6 bases). This CDR3 contains 16 residues. Germline assignment: CDR1 SGHAT and CDR2 FQNNGV. Trimming cost V 5 bases and J 3 bases, with 19 bases left between them. This CDR3 reads CASSHSGQTHDYGYTF. CDR3 coding DNA: TGTGCCAGCAGCCACAGCGGACAGACTCATGACTATGGCTACACCTTC.

The genes are TRBV7-7 and TRBJ2-1; 9 bases match TRBD2. CDR1 and CDR2 from the germline V gene are SSHAT and FNYEAQ (reference sequence). The junction had 9 bases not matched to a gene; V was cut back by 3 bases and J by 15 bases. The CDR3 has 13 amino acids. The CDR3 DNA is TGTGCCAGCAGCTTGAACCTAGCGGGGCCCGCGTTCTTC. The encoded protein is CASSLNLAGPAFF.

The chain is built from TRBV5-6 and TRBJ2-1, with TRBD2 matching 11 bases. Germline loops: CDR1 SGHDT, CDR2 YYEEEE. V dropped 5 bases and J dropped 4; count of bases not matched to a gene: 5. The CDR3 covers 15 residues. This CDR3 reads CASRSGLADYNEQFF. CDR3 nucleotides: TGTGCCAGCAGATCGGGACTAGCGGATTACAATGAGCAGTTCTTC.

The rearrangement uses TRBV4-1 and TRBJ2-1, with 7 bases that match TRBD2. The germline CDR1 and CDR2 sequences are MGHRA and YSYEKL. The CDR3 length is 16 residues. V lost 4 bases, J lost 4 bases, and 10 bases stayed unmatched. The CDR3 is CASSLRRDYLYNEQFF. The CDR3 nucleotides read TGCGCCAGCAGCCTACGACGGGACTACTTGTACAATGAGCAGTTCTTC.

The J gene is TRBJ2-1, the V gene TRBV5-8; 7 nucleotides align to TRBD2. The CDR3 length is 15 residues. Germline V gene data show CDR1 as SGHTS and CDR2 as YDEGEE. Trimming at V came to 2 bases and at J to 4 bases, leaving 6 bases not matched to a gene. CDR3 in amino acids: CASSFGGEWYNEQFF. The CDR3, as DNA: TGTGCCAGCAGCTTTGGGGGGGAGTGGTACAATGAGCAGTTCTTC.

J is TRBJ2-2 and V is TRBV10-3; the D is unclear. CDR1 and CDR2 from the germline V gene are ENHRY and SYGVKD. The CDR3 length is 15 residues. Trimming cost V 2 bases and J 7 bases, with 14 bases left between them. This CDR3 reads CAISEQAGANGELFF. The CDR3 nucleotides are TGTGCCATCAGTGAGCAGGCAGGAGCGAACGGGGAGCTGTTTTTT.

The chain combines TRBV24-1 with TRBJ2-2; 8 bases line up with TRBD1. The CDR3 is 15 amino acids. The V and J ends lost 4 bases and 5 bases, in that order; junction bases with no gene match: 5. Germline loops: CDR1 KGHDR, CDR2 SFDVKD. The CDR3, as DNA: TGTGCCACCAGTGACGGACAGGGAAGGACCGGGGAGCTGTTTTTT. This encodes CATSDGQGRTGELFF.

CDR3 bases: TGTGCCAGCAGTTTAGGCCCTAGAGAGCAGTTCTTC. It translates to CASSLGPREQFF. The rearrangement uses TRBV12-3 or TRBV12-4 and TRBJ2-1; D not certain. The CDR3 totals 12 residues. The V and J ends lost 1 base and 10 bases respectively, with 8 bases between them.

This clonotype has just a few counts. The chain recombines TRBV29-1 with TRBJ2-7, with 9 bases matching TRBD1. The trim removed 7 bases at V and 4 bases at J, leaving 8 bases unmatched. This CDR3 has 13 residues. Germline CDR1 SQVTM, CDR2 ANQGSEA. In DNA, the CDR3 is TGCAGCGCCTCCGGGACAGGGAGTTACGAGCAGTACTTC. Translated: CSASGTGSYEQYF.

This rearrangement joins TRBV3-1 to TRBJ2-1; TRBD2 might be the D (6 bases). CDR1 LGHDT and CDR2 YNNKEL come from the germline V gene (reference sequence). Trimming removed 0 bases at V and 12 bases at J, with 15 bases between. The CDR3 contains 14 residues. Here the CDR3 DNA reads TGTGCCAGCAGCCAAGAGGCCCGAGTGGGGGGGCAGTTCTTC. This encodes CASSQEARVGGQFF.

This clonotype was seen more than once but under ten times. The chain recombines TRBV11-1 with TRBJ2-3; 8 bases map to TRBD2. This CDR3 is 16 amino acids long. CDR1 is SGHAT, CDR2 FQDESV, per germline (reference sequence). V trimming: 3 bases; J trimming: 4 bases; junction bases outside the gene matches: 9. CDR3: CASSFPEAREADTQYF. In nucleotides, the CDR3 is TGTGCCAGCAGCTTCCCGGAGGCGCGGGAGGCAGATACGCAGTATTTT.

This clonotype was counted many times. The chain is built from TRBV12-3 or TRBV12-4 and TRBJ1-3; D is unclear. The V end lost 1 base, the J end lost 4 bases, and 11 bases lay between the germline ends. CDR3 length equals 15 residues. The CDR3 DNA is TGTGCCAGCAGTTTAGAGCCGTCCTCGGGAAACACCATATATTTT. Amino acid sequence: CASSLEPSSGNTIYF.